The clone carrying this TCR beta chain was picked up one time. Its antigen is not identified. These data are taken from a study of cytomegalovirus exposure and HLA in healthy donors. The donors were members of the validation cohort, which comprised around 110 subjects and was separate from the first cohort of 666 subjects. Sequencing used immunoSEQ multiplex PCR; TCRdb keeps in-frame clones, though not all of them. Of roughly 250,000 clones listed, 87% are singletons. Study results and caveats: The study designated 150 to 200 TCR beta chains cytomegalovirus-associated.

Deletions cut 6 bases from V and 0 bases from J, with 15 bases between. The CDR3 is made up of 15 amino acids. The germline V gene encodes CDR1 MDHEN and CDR2 SYDVKM. The chain employs TRBV28 and TRBJ2-7; D perhaps matches TRBD2 (6 bases). The TCR originated in a man aged 18 to 29 in good health and CMV-seronegative. Specimen: PBMCs. The CDR3 loop is CASRSPSAYSYEQYF. CDR3 DNA: TGTGCCAGCAGATCCCCTAGCGCCTACTCCTACGAGCAGTACTTC.